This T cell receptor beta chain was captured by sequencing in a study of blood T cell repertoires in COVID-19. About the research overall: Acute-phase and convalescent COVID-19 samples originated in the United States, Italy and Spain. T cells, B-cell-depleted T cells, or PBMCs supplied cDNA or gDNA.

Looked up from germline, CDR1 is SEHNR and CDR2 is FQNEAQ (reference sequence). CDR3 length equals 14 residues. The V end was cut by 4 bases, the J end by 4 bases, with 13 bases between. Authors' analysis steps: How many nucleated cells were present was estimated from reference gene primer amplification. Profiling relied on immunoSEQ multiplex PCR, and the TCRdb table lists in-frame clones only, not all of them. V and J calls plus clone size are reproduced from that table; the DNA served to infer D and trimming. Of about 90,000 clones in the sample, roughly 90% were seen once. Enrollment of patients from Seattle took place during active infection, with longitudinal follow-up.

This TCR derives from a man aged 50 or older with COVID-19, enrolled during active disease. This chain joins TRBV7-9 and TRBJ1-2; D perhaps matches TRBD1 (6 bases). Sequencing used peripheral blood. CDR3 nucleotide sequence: TGTGCCAGCAGCTACCCCATGGGGGCCTATGGCTACACCTTC. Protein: CASSYPMGAYGYTF.